Detailed here is one TCR beta chain. The record originates from a study of control samples from healthy donors and cancer patients. Repertoires were generated with immunoSEQ multiplex PCR, while TCRdb's copy carries only in-frame clones and drops some. The sample lists 160,000 or so clones; about 94% were seen once. The V gene's germline CDR1 is LNHDA and CDR2 SQIVND (reference sequence). CDR3 length: 16 residues. The V gene lost 7 bases and the J gene lost 1 base, with 16 bases spanning the gap. This receptor was identified in a middle-aged man in good health. This chain connects TRBV19 to TRBJ2-2; D is ambiguous. Sample: blood. The CDR3 here is CASTPGHILNTGELFF. The CDR3 DNA sequence: TGTGCCAGTACCCCTGGGCACATACTGAACACCGGGGAGCTGTTTTTT.